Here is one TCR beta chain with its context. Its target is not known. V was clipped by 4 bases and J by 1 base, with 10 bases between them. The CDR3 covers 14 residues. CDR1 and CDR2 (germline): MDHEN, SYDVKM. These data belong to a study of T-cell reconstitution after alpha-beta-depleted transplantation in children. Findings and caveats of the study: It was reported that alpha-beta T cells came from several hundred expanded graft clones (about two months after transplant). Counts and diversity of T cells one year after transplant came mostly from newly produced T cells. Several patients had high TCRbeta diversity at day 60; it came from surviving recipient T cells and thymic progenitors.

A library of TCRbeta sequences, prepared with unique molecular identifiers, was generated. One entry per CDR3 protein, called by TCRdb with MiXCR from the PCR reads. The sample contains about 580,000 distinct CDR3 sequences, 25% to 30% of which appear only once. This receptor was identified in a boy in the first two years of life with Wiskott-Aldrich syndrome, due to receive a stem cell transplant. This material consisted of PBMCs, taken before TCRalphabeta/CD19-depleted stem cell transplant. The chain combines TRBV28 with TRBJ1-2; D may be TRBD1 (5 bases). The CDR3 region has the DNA TGTGCCAGCAGTTCGCAGACAGATAACTATGGCTACACCTTC. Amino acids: CASSSQTDNYGYTF.